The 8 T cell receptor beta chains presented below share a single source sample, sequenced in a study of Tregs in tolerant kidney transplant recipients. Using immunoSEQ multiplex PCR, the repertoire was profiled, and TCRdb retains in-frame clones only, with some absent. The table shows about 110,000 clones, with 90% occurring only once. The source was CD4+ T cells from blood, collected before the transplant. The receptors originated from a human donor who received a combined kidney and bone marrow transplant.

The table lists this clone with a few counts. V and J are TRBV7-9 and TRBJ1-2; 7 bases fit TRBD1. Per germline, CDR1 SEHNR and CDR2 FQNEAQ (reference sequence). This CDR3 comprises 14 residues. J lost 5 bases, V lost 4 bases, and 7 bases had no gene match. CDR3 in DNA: TGTGCCAGCAGCTACGGGACAGACCATTATGGCTACACCTTC. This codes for CASSYGTDHYGYTF. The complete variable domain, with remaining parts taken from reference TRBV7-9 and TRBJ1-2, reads DTGVSQNPRHKITKRGQNVTFRCDPISEHNRLYWYRQTLGQGPEFLTYFQNEAQLEKSRLLSDRFSAERPKGSFSTLEIQRTEQGDSAMYLCASSYGTDHYGYTFGSGTRLTVV.

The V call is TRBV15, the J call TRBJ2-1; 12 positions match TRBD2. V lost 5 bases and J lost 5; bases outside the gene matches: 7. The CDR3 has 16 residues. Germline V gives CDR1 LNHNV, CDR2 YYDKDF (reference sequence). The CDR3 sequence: CATSRPSGRANNEQFF. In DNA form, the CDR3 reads TGTGCCACCAGCCGGCCTAGCGGGAGGGCTAACAATGAGCAGTTCTTC.

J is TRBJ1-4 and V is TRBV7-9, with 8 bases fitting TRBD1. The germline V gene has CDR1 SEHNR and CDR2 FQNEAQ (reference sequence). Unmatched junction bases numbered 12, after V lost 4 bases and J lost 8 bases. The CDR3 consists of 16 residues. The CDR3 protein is CASSSRDRRRAEKLFF. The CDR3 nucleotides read TGTGCCAGCAGCTCCCGGGACAGGCGCAGGGCCGAAAAACTGTTTTTT.

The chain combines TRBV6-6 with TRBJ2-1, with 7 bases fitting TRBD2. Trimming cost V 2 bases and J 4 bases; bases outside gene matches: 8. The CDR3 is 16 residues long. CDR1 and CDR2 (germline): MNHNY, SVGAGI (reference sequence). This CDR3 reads CASSYGRISGYNEQFF. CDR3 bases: TGTGCCAGCAGTTACGGCAGGATTAGCGGGTACAATGAGCAGTTCTTC.

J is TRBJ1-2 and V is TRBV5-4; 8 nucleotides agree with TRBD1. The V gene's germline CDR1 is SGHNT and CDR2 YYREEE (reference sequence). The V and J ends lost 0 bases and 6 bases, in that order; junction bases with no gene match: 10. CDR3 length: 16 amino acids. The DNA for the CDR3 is TGTGCCAGCAGCTTGGGTCGGACAGGGTATCTCCATGGCTACACCTTC. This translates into CASSLGRTGYLHGYTF.

As DNA, the CDR3 is TGCGCCAGCAGCCCCACTCCACCCGCCGGCACCGGGGAGCTGTTTTTT. It specifies CASSPTPPAGTGELFF. The rearrangement joins TRBV23-1 to TRBJ2-2; D call uncertain. TRBV23-1 is labeled an ORF, and its function is uncertain. V gave up 6 bases and J gave up 4 bases, with 18 bases separating them. The CDR3 runs to 16 residues.

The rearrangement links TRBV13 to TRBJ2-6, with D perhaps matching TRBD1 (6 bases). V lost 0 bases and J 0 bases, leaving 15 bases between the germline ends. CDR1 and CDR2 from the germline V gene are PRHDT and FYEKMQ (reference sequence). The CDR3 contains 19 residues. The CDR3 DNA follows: TGTGCCAGCAGCTTAGGACAGGGTCCCTCAATCTCTGGGGCCAACGTCCTGACTTTC. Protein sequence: CASSLGQGPSISGANVLTF.

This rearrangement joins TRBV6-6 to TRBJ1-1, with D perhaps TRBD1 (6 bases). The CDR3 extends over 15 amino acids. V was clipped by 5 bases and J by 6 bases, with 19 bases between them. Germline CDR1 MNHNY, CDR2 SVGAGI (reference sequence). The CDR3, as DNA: TGTGCCAGCAGTCAAACGTGGGGGCTGCTTCCTGAAGCTTTCTTT. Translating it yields CASSQTWGLLPEAFF.